This is a list of T cell receptor beta chains from one sample in a study of T cell responses to AZD1222 COVID-19 vaccine. Here immunoSEQ multiplex PCR was the method, and the copy in TCRdb shows in-frame clones only, minus some. The sample holds some 150,000 clones, around 87% seen once. Material: peripheral blood, obtained 28 days after the second AZD1222 dose. The receptors come from an adult who received the AZD1222 COVID-19 vaccine. Each CDR3 is given with its conserved first and last residue. A D gene is named only where the DNA matches it firmly. The size entry is marked missing in some rows and otherwise reads once, few, many or a size class.

j_gene	abundance	v_gene	d_gene	CDR3nt	CDR3aa
TRBJ2-3	NA	TRBV30	TRBD1	TGTGCCTGGATGTGGACAGGGGGCGCAGATACGCAGTATTTT	CAWMWTGGADTQYF
TRBJ1-3	NA	TRBV4-1	TRBD1	TGCGCCAGCAGTAGAGAACAGGGGATCTCTGGAAACACCATATATTTT	CASSREQGISGNTIYF
TRBJ2-5	NA	TRBV4-3	NA	TGCGCCAGCAGCCAAGATCTCGAAGAGACCCAGTACTTC	CASSQDLEETQYF
TRBJ2-7	NA	TRBV5-1	NA	TGCGCCAGCAGCTTGGAGCCCCCACCCAACGGGTACGAGCAGTACTTC	CASSLEPPPNGYEQYF
TRBJ2-5	NA	TRBV9	TRBD2	TGTGCCAGCAGCGCCCGCGGGGGGAGGGAGGAGACCCAGTACTTC	CASSARGGREETQYF
TRBJ2-5	NA	TRBV5-1	NA	TGCGCCAGCAGCTTGCAATCGGAGACCCAGTACTTC	CASSLQSETQYF
TRBJ2-1	few	TRBV29-1	NA	TGCAGCGTTGCTGAGACAGAGTCCTACAATGAGCAGTTCTTC	CSVAETESYNEQFF
TRBJ2-5	once	TRBV6-2/TRBV6-3	NA	TGTGCCAGCAGTTACGGAGGGGGCATAGGTGAAGAGACCCAGTACTTC	CASSYGGGIGEETQYF
TRBJ2-7	NA	TRBV9	TRBD2	TGTGCCAGCAGCGTAGGAATACTAGCGGGGGGCCGGGAAGAGCAGTACTTC	CASSVGILAGGREEQYF
TRBJ2-5	NA	TRBV19	NA	TGTGCCAGTAGTATCGGGGAACAAGAGACCCAGTACTTC	CASSIGEQETQYF
TRBJ2-2	NA	TRBV7-9	TRBD1	TGTGCCAGCAGTCCAGACAGGGATGCCACCGGGGAGCTGTTTTTT	CASSPDRDATGELFF
TRBJ1-1	NA	TRBV30	NA	TGTGCCTGGAGTGCGGCGCTGAACATGAACACTGAAGCTTTCTTT	CAWSAALNMNTEAFF
TRBJ1-2	NA	TRBV5-4	NA	TGTGCCAGCAGCGGCTTTGGGGCAGACAACTATGGCTACACCTTC	CASSGFGADNYGYTF
TRBJ1-1	NA	TRBV30	NA	TGTGCCTGGAGTGTACCCAACACTGAAGCTTTCTTT	CAWSVPNTEAFF
TRBJ2-7	NA	TRBV4-3	TRBD1	TGCGCCACCTCCCTGGACAGGGGAGGCAACGAGCAGTACTTC	CATSLDRGGNEQYF
TRBJ1-2	few	TRBV10-3	NA	TGTGCCATTAAAACGCAGGGACCCTATGGCTACACCTTC	CAIKTQGPYGYTF
TRBJ2-1	NA	TRBV30	NA	TGTGCCTGGACCGCAATAGGGCCCTACAATGAGCAGTTCTTC	CAWTAIGPYNEQFF
TRBJ1-2	NA	TRBV3-1/TRBV3-2	NA	TGTGCCAGCAGCCAAAAGTTGCCCCGCCCGGGAGGGGACTCTGGCTACACCTTC	CASSQKLPRPGGDSGYTF
TRBJ1-6	NA	TRBV5-1	NA	TGCGCCAGCAGCTTTATAGGGGGAAGAGGCTCCTATAATTCACCCCTCCACTTT	CASSFIGGRGSYNSPLHF
TRBJ1-1	NA	TRBV20-1	NA	TGCAGTGTAGGTTTGACTGAAGCTTTCTTT	CSVGLTEAFF
TRBJ1-3	NA	TRBV19	NA	TGTGCCAGTACCAGTAGTCTCGACAGCGGAAACACCATATATTTT	CASTSSLDSGNTIYF
TRBJ1-1	NA	TRBV12-5	NA	TGTGCTAGTGAGGGTCCTGGCATCGAAGCTTTCTTT	CASEGPGIEAFF
TRBJ1-1	NA	TRBV11-3	TRBD1	TGTGCCAGCAGTTCCGGGACAGTGAACACTGAAGCTTTCTTT	CASSSGTVNTEAFF
TRBJ1-4	NA	TRBV18	NA	TGTGCCAGCTCACCACCGGCTCATGAAAAACTGTTTTTT	CASSPPAHEKLFF
TRBJ1-3	NA	TRBV9	NA	TGTGCCAGCAGCCCCCAGGTTCCCGCTGGAAACACCATATATTTT	CASSPQVPAGNTIYF
TRBJ2-5	NA	TRBV4-1	TRBD2	TGCGCCAGCAGCCACCTTAGCGGGGGGGAGGAGACCCAGTACTTC	CASSHLSGGEETQYF
TRBJ2-1	few	TRBV30	TRBD2	TGTGCCTGGAGTCGAGGAGCGGGGGCCTTTTACAATGAGCAGTTCTTC	CAWSRGAGAFYNEQFF
TRBJ2-5	NA	TRBV6-5	NA	TGTGCCAGCTATAGGGGCCGTCAAGAGACCCAGTACTTC	CASYRGRQETQYF
TRBJ2-3	once	TRBV6-5	TRBD2	TGTGCCAGCATTCGAGGACTAGATCAGTATTTT	CASIRGLDQYF
TRBJ1-6	NA	TRBV18	NA	TGTGCCAGCTCCCGTGTCGGGTCGGATTCACCCCTCCACTTT	CASSRVGSDSPLHF
TRBJ2-1	NA	TRBV2	TRBD1	TGTGCCAGCAGCCCCAGGGGGCCCCAGAGCTCCTACAATGAGCAGTTCTTC	CASSPRGPQSSYNEQFF
TRBJ1-4	NA	TRBV19	NA	TGTGCCAGTAGTATTTTTTCGGGAAAACTGTTTTTT	CASSIFSGKLFF
TRBJ1-2	NA	TRBV10-1	NA	TGCGCCAGCAACCTTACAGTCGAAGCTAACTATGGCTGCACCTTC	CASNLTVEANYGCTF
TRBJ2-7	NA	TRBV5-4	NA	TGTGCCAGCAGCTCCCGACCACCCTCGTGGGGGGGCTCATACGAGCAGTACTTC	CASSSRPPSWGGSYEQYF
TRBJ1-5	NA	TRBV4-1	NA	TGCGCCAGCAGCCAAGATGTGAATTATAGCAATCAGCCCCAGCATTTT	CASSQDVNYSNQPQHF
TRBJ1-2	NA	TRBV5-1	NA	TGCGCCAGCAGCTTGGAGGACAGTCCTAACTATGGCTACACCTTC	CASSLEDSPNYGYTF
TRBJ1-3	many	TRBV2	NA	TGTGCCAGCAGTTATACCTGGAGTGGTGGAAACACCATATATTTT	CASSYTWSGGNTIYF
TRBJ1-5	NA	TRBV5-1	TRBD1	TGCGCCAGCAGCTTGGGCGGGACAGGGGGCAGGGAGCCCCAGCATTTT	CASSLGGTGGREPQHF
TRBJ2-5	NA	TRBV5-6	TRBD2	TGTGCCAGCAGCTCTGGACTAGCGGGGGTCCAAGAGACCCAGTACTTC	CASSSGLAGVQETQYF
TRBJ1-2	NA	TRBV3-1/TRBV3-2	NA	TGTGCCAGCAGCCAAGATTCCGGCGGAACAGGGATCGAGGATGGCTACACCTTC	CASSQDSGGTGIEDGYTF
TRBJ1-4	NA	TRBV7-2	NA	TGTGCCAGCAGCTTAGGACGGGCTGAAAAACTGTTTTTT	CASSLGRAEKLFF
TRBJ1-2	NA	TRBV5-4	NA	TGTGCCAGCAGCTTGGCCGGGGAAATCTATGGCTACACCTTC	CASSLAGEIYGYTF
TRBJ1-1	NA	TRBV20-1	NA	TGCAGTGCCGCTACCTCAGGGGAGGCTTTCTTT	CSAATSGEAFF
TRBJ2-3	NA	TRBV7-2	TRBD2	TGTGCCAGCAGCCAAAACGGGGGGGCTAGCACAGATACGCAGTATTTT	CASSQNGGASTDTQYF
TRBJ1-2	NA	TRBV7-2	NA	TGTGCCAGCAGCTTAGGACAGGAGCGGCCGGGCTACACCTTC	CASSLGQERPGYTF